This T cell receptor beta chain was identified during a study of T cells in Graves' hyperthyroidism and ophthalmopathy. Study information: The blood sample was taken at first diagnosis, before treatment began.

TCR beta CDR3 region amplification was performed from RNA transcripts. HTBI primers drove first-round RT-PCR of the TCR CDR3. TCRdb reanalysed the multiplex PCR reads using MiXCR and keeps one entry per CDR3 protein. The sample has about 290,000 distinct CDR3 sequences, roughly 14% seen once. The CDR3 has 13 residues. Trimming shortened V by 5 bases and J by 1 base, and 7 bases separated the two germline ends. Per germline, CDR1 SGHTA and CDR2 FQGNSA. This clonotype was detected ten times or more. The sequence was collected from a woman aged 25 to 39 with Graves' hyperthyroidism that later progressed to Graves' ophthalmopathy. The genes are TRBV7-2 and TRBJ2-3, with D tentatively TRBD1 (5 bases). Material for sequencing was blood. The CDR3 loop is CASSQGGTDTQYF. Here the CDR3 DNA reads TGTGCCAGCAGCCAAGGGGGCACAGATACGCAGTATTTT.